This T cell receptor (beta chain) emerged from a study of control samples from healthy donors and cancer patients. V was cut by 3 bases and J by 4 bases, with 16 bases left in between. The CDR3 covers 15 residues. CDR1 DFQATT and CDR2 SNEGSKA come from the germline V gene (reference sequence). Assay used: immunoSEQ multiplex PCR; TCRdb lists only in-frame clones, some missing. The sample shows 90,000 to 100,000 clones, 79% of them seen only once. This clone was counted once. The material sequenced was blood. The J gene is TRBJ1-3, the V gene TRBV20-1; D possibly corresponds to TRBD1 (6 bases). The receptor's source is a woman aged 25-40 years in good health. The CDR3 sequence: CSASPSGQLGNTIYF. CDR3 DNA sequence: TGCAGTGCTAGTCCATCCGGACAGCTAGGAAACACCATATATTTT.